This T cell receptor beta chain was obtained from a study of blood T cell repertoires in COVID-19. Study overall: Specimens from acute and convalescent COVID-19 originated in the United States, Italy and Spain.

This clone was detected only once. Germline lookup yields CDR1 LNHDA and CDR2 SQIVND (reference sequence). V dropped 6 bases and J dropped 5; count of bases not matched to a gene: 9. This CDR3 spans 14 amino acids. Only in-frame clones appear in the TCRdb table, and some are missing; sequencing was by immunoSEQ multiplex PCR. The sample lists 140,000 to 150,000 clones, roughly 89% occurring once. The sample taken for sequencing was peripheral blood. This clonotype was obtained from a woman aged 45 to 65 with active or convalescent COVID-19. The chain couples TRBV19 to TRBJ1-1; 7 bases map to TRBD1. This CDR3 is CASSLRGRGTEAFF. The CDR3 nucleotides are TGTGCCAGTAGCCTAAGGGGGCGGGGAACTGAAGCTTTCTTT.